The sequence of this T cell receptor (beta chain) was determined in a study of OX40 agonist ivuxolimab in advanced cancers. Regarding the study in general: Ivuxolimab, which targeted the costimulatory receptor OX40 (CD134), was an agonistic, fully human IgG2 monoclonal antibody. Intravenous ivuxolimab was administered to patients every 2 weeks at six dose levels: 0.01, 0.1, 0.3, 1.5, 3 and 10 mg/kg. Among the approximately 50 dose-escalation patients, some 19 had hepatocellular carcinoma, some 15 melanoma, 9 renal cell carcinoma and 9 head and neck cancer. The dose-escalation cohort was roughly 87% male with a mean age of roughly 62 years, ranging from 23 to 79. Prior anti-PD-1, anti-PD-L1 or anti-CTLA-4 therapy was permitted, and checkpoint inhibitors had been received by around 39% of dose-escalation patients. Partial responses were achieved by three dose-escalation patients, of whom one had hepatocellular carcinoma and two had cutaneous melanoma. The point of sequencing TCRbeta in the periphery was to test whether ivuxolimab changed TCR sequence diversity and drove clonal T-cell expansion. The monotherapy dose-escalation portion (N ≈ 50 patients) of the phase I ivuxolimab trial is reported in the paper.

Patients with autoimmune disease history or receiving systemic immunosuppression were excluded from the trial. Peripheral blood for TCR sequencing was collected from all dose cohorts at baseline, on cycle 4 day 1, and on cycle 7 day 1. The samples were drawn from a first-in-human, open-label, multicenter phase I dose-escalation trial of ivuxolimab. Adults with locally advanced or metastatic melanoma, renal cell, hepatocellular, or head and neck squamous cell carcinoma were enrolled in the trial. CD4+ and CD8+ T cells were sorted separately from peripheral blood before TCR sequencing. With regard to this clone: This receptor's antigen is unknown. No base quality information exists; no much larger clone differs at one position.

The germline V gene specifies MGHDK as CDR1 and SYGVNS as CDR2. V loses 5 bases, J loses 3 bases, and the germline ends lie 10 bases apart. From the cysteine up to the phenylalanine, the CDR3 has a length of 13 residues. Here the CDR3 DNA is all that survives: 39 bases in frame from base 1. Genomic DNA was isolated from the sorted cells so that the TCRbeta CDR3 region could be sequenced. TCRbeta CDR3 regions were sequenced using the immunoSEQ Assay. TCRdb's version of the immuneACCESS table is confined to in-frame rearrangements and falls short of the full clone set. An unresolved V gene accounts for under half of the shortfall where checked; the remainder is of unknown origin. For this sample there are about 73,000 clones; more than 70% appear just once. The ten largest clones capture less than 0.8% of the sample. Study-wide conclusions, independent of this receptor: Partial responders in the 0.1-3.0 mg/kg groups had among the lowest normalized peripheral clonal expansion, especially among CD8+ T cells. At doses of 0.1 to 3.0 mg/kg, clonal expansion of both CD4+ and CD8+ blood T cells was observed from baseline to week 6. Low levels of normalized T-cell clonal expansion were also seen in some nonresponding patients. The antigen specificity of the clonally expanded peripheral T cells was not determined. After ivuxolimab, more expanded clones were found on average in CD8+ T cells than in CD4+ T cells.

The material was CD4+ or CD8+ T cells sorted from blood, obtained in a trial of the OX40 agonist ivuxolimab. The TCR sequence derives from an adult with an advanced solid tumor such as melanoma, head and neck, liver or kidney cancer. The chain is made from TRBV25-1 and TRBJ1-1; a weak D assignment points to TRBD1 (6 bases agree). The base sequence is TGTGCCAGCAGTAGTACAGGGTACACTGAAGCTTTCTTT. Its amino acids are CASSSTGYTEAFF.